The 30 T cell receptor beta chains in this list originate from one sample, sequenced in a study of blood T cell repertoires in COVID-19. Profiling relied on immunoSEQ multiplex PCR, and the TCRdb table lists in-frame clones only, not all of them. Here the sample spans approximately 94,000 clones, more than 70% being singletons. Sequences were obtained from peripheral blood. The origin of the receptors is a human donor in a cohort sampled during active COVID-19.

This clone was seen more than once but under ten times. V is TRBV3-1 (or the pseudogene TRBV3-2) and J is TRBJ1-5; D unclear. V was pared by 4 bases and J by 6 bases, with 10 bases between. Germline V gene sequence: CDR1 LGHDT, CDR2 YNNKEL (reference sequence). The CDR3 runs 13 residues. The CDR3 region has the DNA TGTGCCAGCAGCCCACGGGGATCTCAGCCCCAGCATTTT. Its protein is CASSPRGSQPQHF.

This chain joins TRBV19 and TRBJ1-1, with 8 bases fitting TRBD1. The V gene's germline CDR1 is LNHDA and CDR2 SQIVND (reference sequence). The ends lost 5 bases at V and 8 bases at J; junction bases unmatched: 25. The CDR3 loop spans 19 amino acids. The CDR3 DNA follows: TGTGCCAGTAGTCTCTCAACCCCTTGGACAGGGAAGGGGGGAGACGAAGCTTTCTTT. It yields the protein CASSLSTPWTGKGGDEAFF. The full variable domain, completed using reference TRBV19 and TRBJ1-1, is DGGITQSPKYLFRKEGQNVTLSCEQNLNHDAMYWYRQDPGQGLRLIYYSQIVNDFQKGDIAEGYSVSREKKESFPLTVTSAQKNPTAFYLCASSLSTPWTGKGGDEAFFGQGTRLTVV.

This clone has only one observation. Here the CDR3 DNA reads TGTGCCTGGAGTAAGGACATCTATGGCTACACCTTC. Amino acids: CAWSKDIYGYTF. The chain uses TRBV30 and TRBJ1-2; tentative D call: TRBD1 (5 bases). The germline V and J ends were trimmed by 2 bases and 4 bases, with 8 bases remaining between them. From germline, CDR1 is GTSNPN and CDR2 SVGIG (reference sequence). The CDR3 is 12 residues long.

The chain links TRBV12-3 or TRBV12-4 to TRBJ2-6, with unresolved D. V was trimmed by 6 bases and J by 4 bases, leaving 7 bases between them. This CDR3 has 13 amino acids. CDR3 nucleotides: TGTGCCAGCAGCCTAAAGGGGGCCAACGTCCTGACTTTC. Amino acid sequence: CASSLKGANVLTF.

V gene TRBV2 combines with J gene TRBJ2-3; 10 nucleotides match TRBD2. Germline trimming cut 4 bases from V and 2 bases from J; bases unmatched to any gene: 9. The CDR3 loop spans 17 amino acids. Germline V gene sequence: CDR1 SNHLY, CDR2 FYNNEI. The CDR3 region has the DNA TGTGCCAGCAGTGCCGACCCGACTAGCGGGCACACAGATACGCAGTATTTT. It codes for CASSADPTSGHTDTQYF.

The J gene is TRBJ1-4, the V gene TRBV4-1; D is unresolved. The V gene lost 4 bases and the J gene lost 8 bases, with 11 bases spanning the gap. The CDR3 is made up of 13 amino acids. CDR1 and CDR2 (germline): MGHRA, YSYEKL. The CDR3 nucleotides read TGCGCCAGCAGCCTACTAAGCGGGGAAAAACTGTTTTTT. This gives the protein CASSLLSGEKLFF.

The chain uses TRBV5-1 and TRBJ1-1, with D possibly being TRBD1 (6 bases). Trimming removed 4 bases from V and 1 base from J, with 14 bases in between. From germline, CDR1 is SGHRS and CDR2 YFSETQ. The CDR3 is made up of 15 amino acids. Here the CDR3 reads CASSLTWTANTEAFF. The CDR3 DNA is TGCGCCAGCAGCCTGACTTGGACAGCGAACACTGAAGCTTTCTTT.

This chain joins TRBV6-5 and TRBJ2-1; D might be TRBD2 (5 bases). V was trimmed by 2 bases and J by 3 bases, leaving 11 bases between them. The germline V gene has CDR1 MNHEY and CDR2 SVGAGI. This CDR3 contains 15 residues. CDR3 region: CASSYLGLNYNEQFF. The CDR3 DNA follows: TGTGCCAGCAGTTACCTCGGACTGAACTACAATGAGCAGTTCTTC.

The chain carries TRBV6-5 and TRBJ2-1, with 14 positions matching TRBD2. Germline V gives CDR1 MNHEY, CDR2 SVGAGI. The V segment lost 4 bases and the J segment 7 bases; nucleotides outside the gene matches: 3. The CDR3 has 15 residues. For the CDR3, the DNA is TGTGCCAGCAGTTTGGGACTAGCGGGAGAGAATGAGCAGTTCTTC. It is translated as CASSLGLAGENEQFF.

The chain joins TRBV19 to TRBJ2-1, with 12 bases that match TRBD2. Germline loops: CDR1 LNHDA, CDR2 SQIVND (reference sequence). This CDR3 spans 19 amino acids. J gave up 0 bases and V 6 bases, and 12 bases lay outside the gene matches. Written as DNA, the CDR3 is TGTGCCAGTAGACCAGGGACTAGCGGGTTTTCCAGCTCCTACAATGAGCAGTTCTTC. This gives the protein CASRPGTSGFSSSYNEQFF.

The genes are TRBV7-2 and TRBJ2-1; TRBD2 aligns across 9 bases. This CDR3 spans 17 amino acids. CDR1 is SGHTA and CDR2 is FQGNSA in the germline V gene. The trim removed 5 bases at V and 2 bases at J, leaving 10 bases unmatched. The CDR3 loop reads CASSTRGREGPYNEQFF. DNA of the CDR3: TGTGCCAGCAGCACACGGGGGCGGGAGGGCCCCTACAATGAGCAGTTCTTC.

The chain employs TRBV19 and TRBJ1-6; tentatively, D is TRBD1 (6 bases). The germline V gene has CDR1 LNHDA and CDR2 SQIVND (reference sequence). Trimming removed 4 bases at V and 8 bases at J, with 15 bases between. CDR3 size: 15 residues. In DNA form, the CDR3 reads TGTGCCAGTAGTACTATGAACAGGGCGGATTCACCCCTCCACTTT. Its protein product is CASSTMNRADSPLHF.

The V call is TRBV12-3 or TRBV12-4, the J call TRBJ2-5, with TRBD2 matching 7 bases. The CDR3 is 13 residues long. Germline trimming cut 7 bases from V and 4 bases from J; bases unmatched to any gene: 6. The CDR3 reads CASIRSGAETQYF. The CDR3 bases are TGTGCCAGCATCAGGAGCGGGGCAGAGACCCAGTACTTC.

The chain links TRBV27 to TRBJ2-7, with 14 bases fitting TRBD2. Per germline, CDR1 MNHEY and CDR2 SMNVEV (reference sequence). The V segment lost 3 bases and the J segment 2 bases; nucleotides outside the gene matches: 9. This CDR3 spans 18 amino acids. CDR3 region: CASSFRRLAGGPAYEQYF. The CDR3, as DNA: TGTGCCAGCAGTTTCAGGAGACTAGCGGGAGGGCCAGCCTACGAGCAGTACTTC.

The V gene is TRBV4-3, the J gene TRBJ2-2; D call uncertain. The CDR3 is 14 amino acids. From germline, CDR1 is LGHNA and CDR2 YSLEER. Trimming stripped 1 base from V and 2 bases from J, with 5 bases between. CDR3 amino acids: CASSQGYNTGELFF. CDR3 bases: TGCGCCAGCAGCCAAGGCTACAACACCGGGGAGCTGTTTTTT.

V and J are TRBV7-2 and TRBJ2-3; D is possibly TRBD2 (5 bases). Germline assignment: CDR1 SGHTA and CDR2 FQGNSA. Between the trimmed V and J ends, which lost 1 base and 3 bases, there was a span of 14 bases. The CDR3 totals 16 residues. The CDR3 reads CASSLVGVLETDTQYF. The CDR3 nucleotides read TGTGCCAGCAGCTTAGTCGGGGTGCTGGAGACAGATACGCAGTATTTT.

The chain recombines TRBV7-2 with TRBJ1-6, with unresolved D. V shed 5 bases and J shed 10 bases, with 18 bases lying between them. The CDR3 runs 15 residues. CDR1 is SGHTA and CDR2 is FQGNSA in the germline V gene. This chain's CDR3 is CASSPRRVVESPLHF. For the CDR3, the DNA is TGTGCCAGCAGCCCCAGACGGGTTGTCGAGTCACCCCTCCACTTT.

V is TRBV30 and J is TRBJ1-3; tentative D call: TRBD1 (6 bases). The CDR3 contains 11 residues. The germline gives CDR1 GTSNPN, CDR2 SVGIG (reference sequence). Trimming removed 5 bases at V and 4 bases at J, with 6 bases between. The CDR3 nucleotides are TGTGCCTGGGGGACAGGAAACACCATATATTTT. Amino acids: CAWGTGNTIYF.

This sequence joins TRBV28 and TRBJ2-1; 9 bases match TRBD2. J was trimmed by 1 base and V by 5 bases; bases with no gene match: 12. The CDR3 runs to 18 residues. Germline CDR1 MDHEN, CDR2 SYDVKM. The CDR3 nucleotides read TGTGCCAGCAGTCCCCGGCCTAGCGGGAAAAGGTCCTACAATGAGCAGTTCTTC. This translates into CASSPRPSGKRSYNEQFF.

The chain is built from TRBV19 and TRBJ2-5; 8 bases match TRBD2. The CDR3 totals 14 residues. In germline, CDR1 is LNHDA, CDR2 SQIVND (reference sequence). The trim removed 3 bases at V and 4 bases at J, leaving 4 bases unmatched. The CDR3 protein is CASSINGGGETQYF. The CDR3 DNA reads TGTGCCAGTAGTATCAACGGGGGGGGAGAGACCCAGTACTTC.

This clone was observed a handful of times. The chain recombines TRBV14 with TRBJ2-1; D perhaps matches TRBD2 (6 bases). The CDR3 is 15 amino acids. The germline gives CDR1 SGHDN, CDR2 FVKESK. The V and J ends lost 4 bases and 6 bases respectively, with 16 bases between them. CDR3 DNA sequence: TGTGCCAGCAGCCCACAAACCGGGAGCACCAATGAGCAGTTCTTC. This codes for CASSPQTGSTNEQFF. Combining the CDR3 with reference TRBV14 and TRBJ2-1 gives the whole variable domain EAGVTQFPSHSVIEKGQTVTLRCDPISGHDNLYWYRRVMGKEIKFLLHFVKESKQDESGMPNNRFLAERTGGTYSTLKVQPAELEDSGVYFCASSPQTGSTNEQFFGPGTRLTVL.

The table lists this clone with a few counts. The chain joins TRBV12-5 to TRBJ1-1; D unresolved. CDR1 LGHNT and CDR2 FRNRAP come from the germline V gene. V dropped 6 bases and J dropped 5 bases, with 16 bases sitting between them. The CDR3 runs to 14 residues. CDR3 sequence: CASGRSPAGTEAFF. The CDR3, as DNA: TGTGCTAGTGGCCGATCACCGGCGGGGACTGAAGCTTTCTTT.

In this sample, this clone turned up a few times. The gene calls are TRBV6-6 and TRBJ2-7, with TRBD2 matching over 8 bases. V gave up 4 bases and J gave up 3 bases; unmatched junction bases: 2. This CDR3 contains 13 residues. Germline CDR1 is MNHNY and CDR2 is SVGAGI (reference sequence). The CDR3 loop is CASSSGTSYEQYF. The CDR3 coding sequence is TGTGCCAGCAGTTCCGGGACTAGCTACGAGCAGTACTTC.

The rearrangement uses TRBV18 and TRBJ2-6; D call uncertain. V lost 0 bases, J lost 0 bases, and 6 bases lay in between. Looked up from germline, CDR1 is KGHSH and CDR2 is LQKENI. There are 16 residues in the CDR3. The CDR3 DNA is TGTGCCAGCTCACCACCATCAATCTCTGGGGCCAACGTCCTGACTTTC. It is translated as CASSPPSISGANVLTF.

This clone turned up a few times. J is TRBJ2-2 and V is TRBV5-5, with 10 bases lining up with TRBD2. This CDR3 spans 17 amino acids. With V trimmed by 4 bases and J by 7 bases, 13 bases remained unmatched. Germline V gene lookup returns CDR1 SGHKS and CDR2 YYEKEE (reference sequence). The CDR3 DNA is TGTGCCAGCAGCCTGGCGGCTAGCGGGAGTATCGGCGGGGAGCTGTTTTTT. Translation: CASSLAASGSIGGELFF.

CDR3 sequence: CASSQDPGQIYKAAFF. The CDR3 nucleotides are TGTGCCAGCAGCCAAGATCCTGGACAAATCTATAAAGCAGCTTTCTTT. The gene calls are TRBV3-1 (or the pseudogene TRBV3-2) and TRBJ1-1, with D possibly TRBD1 on 5 matching bases. Germline V gives CDR1 LGHDT, CDR2 YNNKEL (reference sequence). V lost 0 bases to trimming and J lost 10 bases, with 21 bases between them. This CDR3 has 16 amino acids.

The rearrangement joins TRBV5-1 to TRBJ1-1, with D perhaps matching TRBD1 (5 bases). This CDR3 has 15 amino acids. Germline-derived CDR1 and CDR2 are SGHRS and YFSETQ. The V end was cut by 2 bases, the J end by 0 bases, with 11 bases between. In DNA form, the CDR3 reads TGCGCCAGCAGCTTACGGGGAGGGGTGAACACTGAAGCTTTCTTT. Protein sequence: CASSLRGGVNTEAFF. The full variable domain, with the rest looked up from reference TRBV5-1 and TRBJ1-1, is KAGVTQTPRYLIKTRGQQVTLSCSPISGHRSVSWYQQTPGQGLQFLFEYFSETQRNKGNFPGRFSGRQFSNSRSEMNVSTLELGDSALYLCASSLRGGVNTEAFFGQGTRLTVV.

This chain's CDR3 is CASNTWGPLRVGYTF. The CDR3 nucleotides read TGTGCCAGCAACACTTGGGGGCCATTAAGGGTCGGCTACACCTTC. The chain joins TRBV5-4 to TRBJ1-2; TRBD1 is a possible D gene (6 bases). The V gene lost 6 bases and the J gene lost 8 bases, with 23 bases spanning the gap. This CDR3 is 15 amino acids long. CDR1 SGHNT and CDR2 YYREEE come from the germline V gene (reference sequence).

The genes are TRBV6-6 and TRBJ2-7, with 8 bases lining up with TRBD1. Germline loops: CDR1 MNHNY, CDR2 SVGAGI (reference sequence). The CDR3 length is 13 residues. The ends lost 5 bases at V and 3 bases at J; junction bases unmatched: 3. The CDR3 region has the DNA TGTGCCAGCAGTCAGGACAGGGACTACGAGCAGTACTTC. Protein: CASSQDRDYEQYF.

The CDR3 loop reads CASSLDPLSAAPREQYF. Written as DNA, the CDR3 is TGCGCCAGCAGCCTAGATCCTTTGAGTGCGGCGCCTCGAGAGCAGTACTTC. This rearrangement joins TRBV4-3 to TRBJ2-7; D uncertain. Per germline, CDR1 LGHNA and CDR2 YSLEER. CDR3 size: 17 residues. Trimming shortened V by 4 bases and J by 7 bases, and 26 bases separated the two germline ends.